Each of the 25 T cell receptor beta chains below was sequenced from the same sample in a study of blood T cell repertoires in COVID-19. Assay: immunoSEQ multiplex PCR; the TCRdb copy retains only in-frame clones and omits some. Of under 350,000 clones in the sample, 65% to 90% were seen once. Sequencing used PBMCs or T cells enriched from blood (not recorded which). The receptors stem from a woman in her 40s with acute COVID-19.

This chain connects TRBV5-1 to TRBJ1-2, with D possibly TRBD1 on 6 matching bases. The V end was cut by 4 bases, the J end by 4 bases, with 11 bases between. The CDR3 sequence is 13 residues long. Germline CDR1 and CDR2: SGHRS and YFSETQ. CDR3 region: CASSSTGSYGYTF. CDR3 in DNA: TGCGCCAGCAGCAGTACAGGGTCCTATGGCTACACCTTC.

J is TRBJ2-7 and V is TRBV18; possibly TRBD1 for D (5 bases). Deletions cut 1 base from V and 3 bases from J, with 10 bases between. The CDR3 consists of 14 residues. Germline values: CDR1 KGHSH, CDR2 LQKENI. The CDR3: CASSPRAQGYEQYF. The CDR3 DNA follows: TGTGCCAGCTCACCACGGGCTCAGGGCTACGAGCAGTACTTC.

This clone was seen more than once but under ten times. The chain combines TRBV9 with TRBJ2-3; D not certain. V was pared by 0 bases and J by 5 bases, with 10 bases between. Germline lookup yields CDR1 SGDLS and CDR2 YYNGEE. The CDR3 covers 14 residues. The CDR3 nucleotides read TGTGCCAGCAGCGTAGAACAGCCGGAAGATACGCAGTATTTT. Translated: CASSVEQPEDTQYF.

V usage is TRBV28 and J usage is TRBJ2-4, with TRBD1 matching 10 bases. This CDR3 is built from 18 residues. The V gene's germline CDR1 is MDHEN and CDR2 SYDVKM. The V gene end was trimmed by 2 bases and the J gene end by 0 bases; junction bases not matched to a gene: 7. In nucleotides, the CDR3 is TGTGCCAGCAGTTTAGGTGGGACAGGGGTAGGAGCCAAAAACATTCAGTACTTC. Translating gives CASSLGGTGVGAKNIQYF.

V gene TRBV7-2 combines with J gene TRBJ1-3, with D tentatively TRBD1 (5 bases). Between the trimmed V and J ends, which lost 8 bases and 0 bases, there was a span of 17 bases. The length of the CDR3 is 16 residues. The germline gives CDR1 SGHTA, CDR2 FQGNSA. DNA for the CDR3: TGTGCCAGCGCCCTAGACAGAGCCTACTCTGGAAACACCATATATTTT. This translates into CASALDRAYSGNTIYF.

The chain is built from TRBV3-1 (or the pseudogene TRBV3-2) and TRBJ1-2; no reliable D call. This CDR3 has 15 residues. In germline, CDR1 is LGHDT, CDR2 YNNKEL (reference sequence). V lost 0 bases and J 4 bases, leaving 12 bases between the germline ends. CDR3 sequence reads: CASSQEVGLSYGYTF. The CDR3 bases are TGTGCCAGCAGCCAAGAAGTAGGACTCAGCTATGGCTACACCTTC.

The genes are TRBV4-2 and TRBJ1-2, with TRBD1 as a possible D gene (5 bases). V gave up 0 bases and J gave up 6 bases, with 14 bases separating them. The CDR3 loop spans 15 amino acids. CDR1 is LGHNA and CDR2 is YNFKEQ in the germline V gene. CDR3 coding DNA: TGTGCCAGCAGCCAAGATCTGTTGGGGCAGGATGGCTACACCTTC. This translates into CASSQDLLGQDGYTF.

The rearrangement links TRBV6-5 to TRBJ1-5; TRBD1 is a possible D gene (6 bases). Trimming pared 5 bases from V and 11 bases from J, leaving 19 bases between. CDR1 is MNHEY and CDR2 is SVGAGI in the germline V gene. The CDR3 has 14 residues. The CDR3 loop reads CASSTSRGSWSQHF. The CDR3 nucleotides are TGTGCCAGCAGTACCTCCAGGGGAAGTTGGTCCCAGCATTTT.

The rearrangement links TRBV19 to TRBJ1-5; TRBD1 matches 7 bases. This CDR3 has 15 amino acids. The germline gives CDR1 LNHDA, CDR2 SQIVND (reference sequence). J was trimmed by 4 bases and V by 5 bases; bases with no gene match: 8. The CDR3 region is CASSLRDRVNQPQHF. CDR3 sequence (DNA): TGTGCCAGTAGTCTCCGAGACAGGGTAAATCAGCCCCAGCATTTT.

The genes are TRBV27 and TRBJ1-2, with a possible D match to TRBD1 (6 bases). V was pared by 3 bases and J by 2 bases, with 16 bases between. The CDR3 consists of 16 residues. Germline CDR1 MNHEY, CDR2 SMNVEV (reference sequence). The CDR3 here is CASSLGGGQSNYGYTF. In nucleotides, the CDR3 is TGTGCCAGCAGTTTGGGCGGGGGCCAATCGAACTATGGCTACACCTTC.

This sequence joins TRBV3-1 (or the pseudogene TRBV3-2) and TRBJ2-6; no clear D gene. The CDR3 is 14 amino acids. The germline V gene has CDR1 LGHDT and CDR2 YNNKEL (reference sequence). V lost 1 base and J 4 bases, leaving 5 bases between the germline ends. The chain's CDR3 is CASSQAPGANVLTF. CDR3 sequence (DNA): TGTGCCAGCAGCCAAGCCCCGGGGGCCAACGTCCTGACTTTC.

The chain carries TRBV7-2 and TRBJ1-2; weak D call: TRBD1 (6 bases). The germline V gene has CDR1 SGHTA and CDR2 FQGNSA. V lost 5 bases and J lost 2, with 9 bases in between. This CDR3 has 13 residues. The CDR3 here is CASSAQGNYGYTF. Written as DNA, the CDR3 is TGTGCCAGCAGCGCACAGGGAAACTATGGCTACACCTTC. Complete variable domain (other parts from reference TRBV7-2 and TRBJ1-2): GAGVSQSPSNKVTEKGKDVELRCDPISGHTALYWYRQSLGQGLEFLIYFQGNSAPDKSGLPSDRFSAERTGGSVSTLTIQRTQQEDSAVYLCASSAQGNYGYTFGSGTRLTVV.

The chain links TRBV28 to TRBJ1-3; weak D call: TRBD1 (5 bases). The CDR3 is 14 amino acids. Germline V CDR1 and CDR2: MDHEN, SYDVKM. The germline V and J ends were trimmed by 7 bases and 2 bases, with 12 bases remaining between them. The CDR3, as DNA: TGTGCCAGCATCCGCAGGGTAGCTGGAAACACCATATATTTT. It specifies CASIRRVAGNTIYF.

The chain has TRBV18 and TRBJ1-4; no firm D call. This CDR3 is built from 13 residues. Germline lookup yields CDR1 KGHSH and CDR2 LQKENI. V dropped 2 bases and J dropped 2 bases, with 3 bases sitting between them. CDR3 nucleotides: TGTGCCAGCTCACCATCTACTAATGAAAAACTGTTTTTT. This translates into CASSPSTNEKLFF.

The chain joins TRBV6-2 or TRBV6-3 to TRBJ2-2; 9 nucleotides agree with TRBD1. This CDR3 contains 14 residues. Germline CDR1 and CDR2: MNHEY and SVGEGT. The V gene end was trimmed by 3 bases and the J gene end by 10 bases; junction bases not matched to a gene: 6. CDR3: CASSYLQGAQELFF. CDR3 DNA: TGTGCCAGCAGTTATCTACAGGGGGCACAGGAGCTGTTTTTT.

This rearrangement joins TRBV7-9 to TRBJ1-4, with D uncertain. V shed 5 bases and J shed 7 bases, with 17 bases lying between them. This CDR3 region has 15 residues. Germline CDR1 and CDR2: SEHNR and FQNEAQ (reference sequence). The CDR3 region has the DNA TGTGCCAGCAGCCCGAACAGCGTTAGCGGTGAAAAACTGTTTTTT. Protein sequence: CASSPNSVSGEKLFF.

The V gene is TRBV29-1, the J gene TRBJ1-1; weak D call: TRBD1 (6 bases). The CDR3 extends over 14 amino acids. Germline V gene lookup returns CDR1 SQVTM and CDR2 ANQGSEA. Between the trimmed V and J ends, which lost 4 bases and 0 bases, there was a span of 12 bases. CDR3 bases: TGCAGCGTTGCTACAGGGAGATTGAACACTGAAGCTTTCTTT. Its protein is CSVATGRLNTEAFF.

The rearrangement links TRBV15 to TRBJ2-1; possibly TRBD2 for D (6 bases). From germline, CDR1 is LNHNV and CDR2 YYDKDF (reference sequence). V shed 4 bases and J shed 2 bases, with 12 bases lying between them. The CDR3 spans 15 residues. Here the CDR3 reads CATSMRGRAYNEQFF. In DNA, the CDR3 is TGTGCCACCAGCATGCGGGGAAGGGCCTACAATGAGCAGTTCTTC.

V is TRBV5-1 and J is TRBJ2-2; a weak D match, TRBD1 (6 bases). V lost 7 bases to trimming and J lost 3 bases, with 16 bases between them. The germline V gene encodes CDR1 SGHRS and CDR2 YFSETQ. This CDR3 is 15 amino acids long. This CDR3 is CASRVGAMDTGELFF. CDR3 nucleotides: TGCGCCAGCCGCGTGGGGGCCATGGACACCGGGGAGCTGTTTTTT.

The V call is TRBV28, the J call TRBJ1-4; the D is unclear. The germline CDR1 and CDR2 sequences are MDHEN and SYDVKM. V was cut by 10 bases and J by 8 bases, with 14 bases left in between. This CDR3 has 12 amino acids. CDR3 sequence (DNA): TGTGCCACCGCCAGAGGGAGCGAAAAACTGTTTTTT. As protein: CATARGSEKLFF. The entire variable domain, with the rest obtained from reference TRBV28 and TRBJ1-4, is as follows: DVKVTQSSRYLVKRTGEKVFLECVQDMDHENMFWYRQDPGLGLRLIYFSYDVKMKEKGDIPEGYSVSREKKERFSLILESASTNQTSMYLCATARGSEKLFFGSGTQLSVL.

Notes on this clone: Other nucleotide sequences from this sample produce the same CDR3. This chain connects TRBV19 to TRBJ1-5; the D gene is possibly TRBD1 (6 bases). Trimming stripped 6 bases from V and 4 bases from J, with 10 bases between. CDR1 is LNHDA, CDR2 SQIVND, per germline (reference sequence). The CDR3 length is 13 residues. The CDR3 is CASRGTGNQPQHF. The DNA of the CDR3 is TGTGCCAGTAGGGGAACAGGGAATCAGCCCCAGCATTTT. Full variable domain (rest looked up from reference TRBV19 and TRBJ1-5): DGGITQSPKYLFRKEGQNVTLSCEQNLNHDAMYWYRQDPGQGLRLIYYSQIVNDFQKGDIAEGYSVSREKKESFPLTVTSAQKNPTAFYLCASRGTGNQPQHFGDGTRLSIL.

CDR3 amino acids: CASSAGTSGYEQYF. The CDR3, as DNA: TGTGCCAGCAGTGCTGGGACTAGCGGATACGAGCAGTACTTC. V usage is TRBV2 and J usage is TRBJ2-7, with 11 nucleotides matching TRBD2. V trimming: 4 bases; J trimming: 4 bases; junction bases outside the gene matches: 3. Looked up from germline, CDR1 is SNHLY and CDR2 is FYNNEI. The CDR3 extends over 14 amino acids.

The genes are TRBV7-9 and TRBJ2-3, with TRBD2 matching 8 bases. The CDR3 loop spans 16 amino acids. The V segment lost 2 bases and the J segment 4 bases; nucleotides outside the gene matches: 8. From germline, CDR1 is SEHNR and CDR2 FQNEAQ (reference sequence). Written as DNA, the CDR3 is TGTGCCAGCAGCTTAACCGACGGGGGGGCCTCAGATACGCAGTATTTT. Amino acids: CASSLTDGGASDTQYF.

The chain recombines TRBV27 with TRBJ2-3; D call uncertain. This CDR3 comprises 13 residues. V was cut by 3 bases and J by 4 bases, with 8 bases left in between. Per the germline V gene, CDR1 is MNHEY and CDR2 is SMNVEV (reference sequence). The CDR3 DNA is TGTGCCAGCAGTTTGTCAGGATCAGATACGCAGTATTTT. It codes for CASSLSGSDTQYF.

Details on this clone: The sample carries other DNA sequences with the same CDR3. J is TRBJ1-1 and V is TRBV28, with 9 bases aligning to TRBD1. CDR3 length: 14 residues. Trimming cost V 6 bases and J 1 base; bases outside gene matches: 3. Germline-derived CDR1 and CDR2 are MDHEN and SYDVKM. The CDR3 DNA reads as TGTGCCAGCAGAGGACAGGGGCGGAACACTGAAGCTTTCTTT. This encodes CASRGQGRNTEAFF.